Listed here are 4 T cell receptor beta chains from one sample, sequenced in a study of control samples from healthy donors and cancer patients. Repertoires were generated with immunoSEQ multiplex PCR, while TCRdb's copy carries only in-frame clones and drops some. Of some 120,000 clones listed, 88% are singletons. Sequenced: blood. Receptor source: a woman in her 70s in good health.

The chain uses TRBV10-2 and TRBJ2-3; no definite D call. Trimming pared 3 bases from V and 0 bases from J, leaving 7 bases between. The CDR3 covers 14 residues. Germline loops: CDR1 WSHSY, CDR2 SAAADI. Written as DNA, the CDR3 is TGCGCCAGCAGTGAATTGCGCAGCACAGATACGCAGTATTTT. This translates into CASSELRSTDTQYF.

This rearrangement joins TRBV19 to TRBJ1-5; perhaps TRBD1 as D (6 bases). The CDR3 is 15 amino acids. Deletions cut 5 bases from V and 3 bases from J, with 14 bases between. Germline values: CDR1 LNHDA, CDR2 SQIVND (reference sequence). In nucleotides, the CDR3 is TGTGCCAGTAGTCAACTATCAGGGGTCAATCAGCCCCAGCATTTT. Protein: CASSQLSGVNQPQHF. The whole variable domain, remainder taken from reference TRBV19 and TRBJ1-5, is DGGITQSPKYLFRKEGQNVTLSCEQNLNHDAMYWYRQDPGQGLRLIYYSQIVNDFQKGDIAEGYSVSREKKESFPLTVTSAQKNPTAFYLCASSQLSGVNQPQHFGDGTRLSIL.

The CDR3 coding sequence is TGTGCCAGCAGCTTATTAAGGGCGAACACTGAAGCTTTCTTT. Encoded protein: CASSLLRANTEAFF. The V and J genes are TRBV7-2 and TRBJ1-1; no clear D. Looked up from germline, CDR1 is SGHTA and CDR2 is FQGNSA. This CDR3 comprises 14 residues. V was shortened by 2 bases and J by 1 base, with 8 bases between the two germline ends.

A note on this clone: The junction departs from the called germline gene at one end, perhaps through a read error. The chain uses TRBV6-5 and TRBJ2-7, with 9 bases identical to TRBD1. Per germline, CDR1 MNHEY and CDR2 SVGAGI. There are 15 residues in the CDR3. CDR3 sequence (DNA): TGTGCCAGCAGTGACTCCGGGACAGGGTTCGGCGAGCAGTACTTC. Translated, it gives CASSDSGTGFGEQYF.